Listed below are T cell receptor beta chains from one sample, sequenced in a study of CD8 T cells in Susac syndrome. One entry per CDR3 protein, called by TCRdb with MiXCR from the immunoSEQ multiplex PCR reads. The sample has under 200,000 distinct CDR3 sequences, about 95% seen once. The sample consisted of CD8+ T cells from PBMCs. The receptors were sampled from a human donor with multiple sclerosis. CDR3s include the opening cysteine and the closing phenylalanine or tryptophan. D genes are given only for firm matches. For some rows the clone size is stated as once, few or many, or as a class when expanded; others skip it.

once | NA | TRBJ2-7 | TRBV3-1 | CASSQVPDSSYEQYF | TGTGCCAGCAGCCAAGTTCCGGACAGCTCCTACGAGCAGTACTTC
NA | NA | TRBJ2-7 | TRBV27 | CASSLAGLNYEQYF | TGTGCCAGCAGTTTAGCAGGTCTTAACTACGAGCAGTACTTC
NA | NA | TRBJ2-1 | TRBV20-1 | CSAMQGLGTYNEQFF | TGCAGTGCTATGCAGGGGCTGGGAACCTACAATGAGCAGTTCTTC
NA | NA | TRBJ2-7 | TRBV30 | CAWSVGHYEQYF | TGTGCCTGGAGTGTGGGCCACTACGAGCAGTACTTC
NA | NA | TRBJ2-1 | TRBV28 | CASSITAPVDYNEQFF | TGTGCCAGCAGTATTACAGCTCCAGTCGATTACAATGAGCAGTTCTTC
NA | NA | TRBJ2-7 | TRBV4-1 | CASSQGTREQYF | TGCGCCAGCAGCCAAGGTACCCGCGAGCAGTACTTC
NA | TRBD1 | TRBJ1-2 | TRBV15 | CATSSYRDSYGYTF | TGTGCCACCAGCAGCTACCGGGACAGCTATGGCTACACCTTC
NA | TRBD1 | TRBJ1-2 | TRBV30 | CAWSVATGGTYGYTF | TGTGCCTGGAGTGTGGCCACAGGGGGTACCTATGGCTACACCTTC
NA | NA | TRBJ1-1 | TRBV9 | CASSVGGVVTEETEAFF | TGTGCCAGCAGCGTAGGAGGTGTAGTGACAGAGGAGACTGAAGCTTTCTTT
NA | NA | TRBJ2-1 | TRBV20-1 | CSAHGAAPSNEQFF | TGCAGTGCTCACGGCGCGGCCCCGAGTAATGAGCAGTTCTTC
NA | NA | TRBJ2-1 | TRBV9 | CASSVAGMAPHNEQFF | TGTGCCAGCAGCGTAGCCGGGATGGCCCCCCACAATGAGCAGTTCTTC
NA | NA | TRBJ2-5 | TRBV10-3 | CAISETQARGGETQYF | TGTGCCATCAGTGAGACACAAGCCAGGGGTGGGGAGACCCAGTACTTC
NA | NA | TRBJ2-6 | TRBV20-1 | CSALASTADNSGANVLTF | TGCAGTGCTCTAGCCTCCACCGCAGACAACTCTGGGGCCAACGTCCTGACTTTC
NA | NA | TRBJ1-2 | TRBV2 | CASSETFGSQLYGYTF | TGTGCCAGCAGTGAAACGTTCGGGTCGCAGCTCTATGGCTACACCTTC
NA | NA | TRBJ2-7 | TRBV4-1 | CASSRGLFYEQYF | TGCGCCAGCAGCCGGGGACTTTTCTACGAGCAGTACTTC
once | NA | TRBJ2-7 | TRBV15 | CATSRGRAFEQYF | TGTGCCACCAGCAGAGGCAGGGCCTTCGAGCAGTACTTC
NA | NA | TRBJ2-5 | TRBV20-1 | CSARVMSSDSETQYF | TGCAGTGCTAGAGTCATGTCCAGCGACAGTGAGACCCAGTACTTC
NA | NA | TRBJ1-1 | TRBV9 | CASSPDRGMIMNTEAFF | TGTGCCAGCAGCCCAGACCGAGGGATGATCATGAACACTGAAGCTTTCTTT
once | TRBD1 | TRBJ2-5 | TRBV2 | CATPGTPGQKQETQYF | TGTGCCACTCCGGGCACACCGGGACAGAAACAAGAGACCCAGTACTTC
NA | NA | TRBJ1-1 | TRBV7-9 | CASSLEPVKAFF | TGTGCCAGCAGCTTAGAGCCAGTGAAAGCTTTCTTT
NA | TRBD2 | TRBJ2-5 | TRBV28 | CASSFGLAGGSETQYF | TGTGCCAGCAGTTTCGGGCTAGCGGGAGGGAGCGAGACCCAGTACTTC
NA | NA | TRBJ1-2 | TRBV6-1 | CASLTADGYTF | TGTGCCAGCCTGACGGCGGATGGCTACACCTTC
once | NA | TRBJ2-1 | TRBV28 | CASSLYPVNNEQFF | TGTGCCAGCAGTTTATATCCAGTTAACAATGAGCAGTTCTTC
NA | TRBD2 | TRBJ2-1 | TRBV20-1 | CSTRGEGVNEQFF | TGCAGCACACGGGGGGAAGGGGTCAATGAGCAGTTCTTC
NA | TRBD1 | TRBJ2-7 | TRBV5-6 | CASSWDRGHYEQYF | TGTGCCAGCAGCTGGGACAGGGGGCACTACGAGCAGTACTTC